The sequence of this T cell receptor (beta chain) was determined in a study of blood T cell repertoires in COVID-19 (dated by TCRdb to 2019 to 2021). As for the study more broadly: The collaborator samples originated in the United States, Italy and Spain and spanned the acute and convalescent phases of COVID-19. The material from the prospective study consisted of cDNA or gDNA derived from T cells, B-cell-depleted T cells, or PBMCs. The dataset comprised deeply sampled blood TCRbeta repertoires from subjects exposed to, actively infected with, or recovered from COVID-19. A freely available public database, intended as a resource for researchers studying the immune response to SARS-CoV-2, is where the repertoires were released. The samples were drawn from the first 160 participants of the ongoing ImmuneRACE study and from 950 to 1,500 subjects provided by 6 global collaborators. Sample metadata almost always included a de-identified subject ID, COVID-19 status, age in years and sex. HLA class I and class II types, where available, came from metadata supplied by the sample provider rather than from assay-based typing. Overall study outcomes, separate from this receptor: Clinical and demographic metadata were provided uncurated, with the amount varying by source and participant.

In the prospective study, participants were about 18 to 90 years old, resided in 24 geographic areas of the United States, and were enrolled through a virtual design. In the prospective study, participants were assigned to cohorts based on the clinical history participants reported in a screening survey and a study questionnaire. For ImmuneRACE Cohort 3, a participant was defined as recovered based on two consecutive negative NP/OP PCR tests, clearance by a healthcare professional, or resolution of symptoms. In the prospective study, mobile phlebotomists collected whole blood, serum and a nasopharyngeal or oropharyngeal swab from each participant. Over an approximately 2-month period, participants in the prospective study had the option of providing additional blood draws and questionnaires. Before DNA extraction, blood samples from the prospective study were shipped at room temperature or frozen.

The immunoSEQ Assay, a bias-controlled multiplex PCR, was used to amplify TCRbeta CDR3 regions from genomic DNA. The paper's data handling went like this. The number of nucleated cells in each sample was estimated from the amplification of reference gene primers within the assay. Sequence reads were collapsed and filtered to measure the absolute abundance of every unique TCRbeta CDR3 rearrangement. For each sample, productive Simpson clonality was calculated by taking the square root of Simpson's diversity index across productive rearrangements. TCRdb holds this immuneACCESS table with in-frame rearrangements only. Some clones are missing; in checked studies, unresolved V genes explain under half, and the rest has no known cause. D and trimming come from the DNA, and the V and J calls and clone size come from that table. Present in this sample are some 250,000 clones, 70% to 90% of which were seen just once. The ten largest account for 1.9% of the sample.

This clone appeared once. Its target antigen remains unknown. No quality values exist for individual bases; no much larger clone is one base distant. The germline V gene supplies CDR1 SGHVS and CDR2 FQNEAQ. The CDR3 covers 13 residues, taking in both the cysteine and the phenylalanine. The read is trimmed to its CDR3 DNA, 39 bases read in frame from base 1. Deletion took 8 bases off V and 1 base off J, with a span of 11 bases between the germline ends. The TCR comes from a woman between 50 and 59 years old who had recovered from COVID-19. The V and J genes are TRBV7-8 and TRBJ2-5; the D segment could be TRBD2, given 7 matching bases. Material: PBMCs or T cells enriched from blood (not recorded which). The CDR3: CASGRDTQETQYF. DNA sequence: TGTGCCAGCGGGAGGGACACCCAAGAGACCCAGTACTTC.